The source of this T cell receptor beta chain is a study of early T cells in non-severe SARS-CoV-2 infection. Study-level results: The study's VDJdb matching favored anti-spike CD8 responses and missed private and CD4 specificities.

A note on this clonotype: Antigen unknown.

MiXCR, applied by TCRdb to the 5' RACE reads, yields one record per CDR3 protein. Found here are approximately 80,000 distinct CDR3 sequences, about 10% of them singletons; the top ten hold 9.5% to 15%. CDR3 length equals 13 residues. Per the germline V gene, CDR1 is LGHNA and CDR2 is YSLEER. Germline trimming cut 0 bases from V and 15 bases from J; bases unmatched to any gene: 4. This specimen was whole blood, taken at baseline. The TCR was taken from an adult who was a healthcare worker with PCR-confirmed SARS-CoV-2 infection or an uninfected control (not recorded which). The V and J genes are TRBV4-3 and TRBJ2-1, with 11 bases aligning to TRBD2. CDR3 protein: CASSQDRLAGRFF. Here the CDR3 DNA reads TGCGCCAGCAGCCAAGATAGACTAGCGGGACGGTTCTTC.